The 23 T cell receptor beta chains given below trace back to one sample, sequenced in a study of early T cells in non-severe SARS-CoV-2 infection. TCRdb called the 5' RACE reads again in MiXCR, with one record for every CDR3 protein. The sample holds 55,000 to 80,000 distinct CDR3 sequences; 9.5% to 12% are singletons and the top ten take 5.5% to 6%. Source: whole blood, taken at baseline. These receptors were taken from an adult who was a healthcare worker with PCR-confirmed SARS-CoV-2 infection or an uninfected control (not recorded which).

This clonotype was found many times. The chain joins TRBV9 to TRBJ1-3, with D unclear. CDR1 SGDLS and CDR2 YYNGEE come from the germline V gene. The CDR3 contains 15 residues. Trimming stripped 4 bases from V and 4 bases from J, with 15 bases between. This CDR3 is CASSPEIILGNTIYF. CDR3 nucleotide sequence: TGTGCCAGCAGCCCGGAGATCATCCTAGGAAACACCATATATTTT.

The chain has TRBV6-1 and TRBJ2-7; 9 bases map to TRBD1. After removal of 6 bases from V and 0 bases from J, the junction contained 9 bases not matched to a gene. The germline V gene has CDR1 MNHNS and CDR2 SASEGT. CDR3 length: 16 residues. This chain's CDR3 is CASSHYQTGGSYEQYF. CDR3 DNA: TGTGCCAGCAGCCACTACCAGACAGGGGGCTCCTACGAGCAGTACTTC.

The chain couples TRBV20-1 to TRBJ2-7, with D unclear. The V gene's germline CDR1 is DFQATT and CDR2 SNEGSKA (reference sequence). The CDR3 extends over 12 amino acids. V was trimmed by 0 bases and J by 4 bases, leaving 7 bases between them. In DNA, the CDR3 is TGCAGTGCTAGAGAAGCTGGGTACGAGCAGTACTTC. This sequence encodes CSAREAGYEQYF.

This clonotype was recorded many times. The V and J genes are TRBV5-1 and TRBJ1-6; D is unclear. Trimming left V 4 bases short and J 0 bases short, with 20 bases between. There are 19 residues in the CDR3. CDR1 and CDR2 from the germline V gene are SGHRS and YFSETQ. The CDR3 DNA reads as TGCGCCAGCAGCCCCCGGGCCTCCCCGGGGAGCTCCTATAATTCACCCCTCCACTTT. Translating it yields CASSPRASPGSSYNSPLHF.

This sequence joins TRBV6-2 or TRBV6-3 and TRBJ2-3; the match to TRBD2 covers 8 bases. The germline gives CDR1 MNHEY, CDR2 SVGEGT. Trimming at V came to 3 bases and at J to 7 bases, leaving 6 bases not matched to a gene. The CDR3 contains 14 residues. In nucleotides, the CDR3 is TGTGCCAGCAGTTATGGGACTAGAGGGCATACGCAGTATTTT. Its translation is CASSYGTRGHTQYF.

This clonotype was observed at least ten times. The chain is built from TRBV6-2 or TRBV6-3 and TRBJ2-7, with D unresolved. The CDR3 contains 12 residues. Trimming pared 10 bases from V and 2 bases from J, leaving 12 bases between. CDR1 is MNHEY, CDR2 SVGEGT, per germline. CDR3 region: CATGDAAYEQYF. The CDR3 coding sequence is TGTGCCACCGGAGACGCCGCCTACGAGCAGTACTTC.

The chain couples TRBV12-3 or TRBV12-4 to TRBJ2-1; TRBD1 matches at 7 bases. The junction had 5 bases not matched to a gene; V was cut back by 3 bases and J by 0 bases. The CDR3 totals 16 residues. The CDR3 region has the DNA TGTGCCAGCAGTTTTACGGGACAGCGCTCCTACAATGAGCAGTTCTTC. Its translation is CASSFTGQRSYNEQFF.

This clonotype was observed a handful of times. The chain combines TRBV5-1 with TRBJ2-5, with D perhaps matching TRBD2 (6 bases). This CDR3 has 15 residues. The V and J ends lost 3 bases and 6 bases respectively, with 18 bases between them. Germline CDR1 SGHRS, CDR2 YFSETQ. CDR3 amino acids: CASSSGLGLEKTQYF. In DNA, the CDR3 is TGCGCCAGCAGCTCGGGACTTGGGCTTGAGAAGACCCAGTACTTC.

This clonotype was recorded many times. The chain links TRBV5-1 to TRBJ2-7; 7 positions agree with TRBD1. J gave up 2 bases and V 2 bases, and 7 bases lay outside the gene matches. CDR1 and CDR2 (germline): SGHRS, YFSETQ. There are 15 residues in the CDR3. CDR3 loop: CASSFARGSTYEQYF. The CDR3 DNA reads TGCGCCAGCAGCTTCGCCAGGGGGTCAACCTACGAGCAGTACTTC.

The rearrangement joins TRBV6-1 to TRBJ1-3; D might be TRBD1 (5 bases). This CDR3 comprises 17 residues. Trimming took off 5 bases at V and 0 bases at J, with 17 bases between the two ends. Germline values: CDR1 MNHNS, CDR2 SASEGT. The CDR3 here is CASSPIRPTASGNTIYF. The CDR3 nucleotides are TGTGCCAGCAGTCCGATCCGCCCGACAGCCTCTGGAAACACCATATATTTT.

This clonotype was recorded many times. The chain joins TRBV12-3 or TRBV12-4 to TRBJ2-1, with 11 positions matching TRBD2. V shed 1 base and J 8 bases; nucleotides not matched to a gene: 4. The CDR3 extends over 15 amino acids. The DNA of the CDR3 is TGTGCCAGCAGTTTAGTACTAGCGGGAGAAGATGAGCAGTTCTTC. Translating it yields CASSLVLAGEDEQFF.

This clonotype was seen ten or more times. This chain joins TRBV29-1 and TRBJ2-7; D may be TRBD1 (7 bases). CDR1 SQVTM and CDR2 ANQGSEA come from the germline V gene. This CDR3 has 16 amino acids. V lost 5 bases to trimming and J lost 7 bases, with 27 bases between them. Here the CDR3 DNA reads TGCAGCGTTCAGGGGGAGGCACCCGGGTATGCGGGTGAGCAGTACTTC. As protein: CSVQGEAPGYAGEQYF.

This clonotype was seen many times. The rearrangement uses TRBV5-1 and TRBJ1-2; D unresolved. Trimming pared 1 base from V and 8 bases from J, leaving 21 bases between. CDR3 length equals 16 residues. Germline V lookup: CDR1 SGHRS, CDR2 YFSETQ. The CDR3 DNA is TGCGCCAGCAGCTTGCAATCTTCTGACCTACAAGGAGGCTACACCTTC. This gives the protein CASSLQSSDLQGGYTF.

With respect to this clonotype: The junction and the germline gene differ at one end; a read error may be behind it. J is TRBJ2-3 and V is TRBV5-1, with D possibly TRBD1 on 5 matching bases. The length of the CDR3 is 16 residues. Germline loops: CDR1 SGHRS, CDR2 YFSETQ. The DNA for the CDR3 is TGCGTCAGCAGCCTGGAAGGACAAACTAGCACAGATACGCAGTATTTT. Translated, it gives CVSSLEGQTSTDTQYF.

This clonotype turned up a few times. The chain couples TRBV5-1 to TRBJ2-7, with a weak D call TRBD1 (5 bases). Trimming left V 4 bases short and J 4 bases short, with 15 bases between. CDR3 length equals 14 residues. Germline CDR1 SGHRS, CDR2 YFSETQ. This CDR3 is CASSPGAGPYEQYF. The CDR3 DNA sequence: TGCGCCAGCAGCCCTGGGGCAGGGCCATACGAGCAGTACTTC.

This clonotype was counted a few times. The chain has TRBV5-1 and TRBJ1-1, with unresolved D. V dropped 2 bases and J dropped 0 bases, with 8 bases sitting between them. Per germline, CDR1 SGHRS and CDR2 YFSETQ. The CDR3 extends over 14 amino acids. For the CDR3, the DNA is TGCGCCAGCAGCTTTAATTCTGTGAACACTGAAGCTTTCTTT. Its translation is CASSFNSVNTEAFF.

The chain uses TRBV7-2 and TRBJ1-3; D is undetermined. CDR1 and CDR2 from the germline V gene are SGHTA and FQGNSA. The CDR3 has 13 residues. The V and J ends lost 6 bases and 0 bases respectively, with 6 bases between them. CDR3 nucleotides: TGTGCCAGCAGTACGGGCTCTGGAAACACCATATATTTT. Its protein product is CASSTGSGNTIYF.

The chain couples TRBV3-1 to TRBJ2-1; 8 bases are a match to TRBD2. V lost 4 bases, J lost 8 bases, and 4 bases stayed unmatched. Germline-derived CDR1 and CDR2 are LGHDT and YNNKEL (reference sequence). The CDR3 is 13 residues long. The CDR3 DNA reads TGTGCCAGCAGCCTGGGACTAGGTCATGAGCAGTTCTTC. It encodes CASSLGLGHEQFF.

The J gene is TRBJ2-7, the V gene TRBV7-6; TRBD2 matches at 12 bases. CDR1 and CDR2 (germline): SGHVS, FNYEAQ. The CDR3 runs to 18 residues. With V trimmed by 1 base and J by 6 bases, 13 bases remained unmatched. The CDR3 DNA sequence: TGTGCCAGCAGCTTAGAGACTAGCGGGAGTTGGAGGGAGGGCGAGCAGTACTTC. This codes for CASSLETSGSWREGEQYF.

This clonotype has at least ten counts. This chain connects TRBV11-2 to TRBJ2-3; weak D call: TRBD2 (5 bases). Trimming removed 5 bases from V and 5 bases from J, with 14 bases in between. The CDR3 runs to 14 residues. Germline CDR1 SGHAT, CDR2 FQNNGV. The CDR3 sequence is CASSVQTGKDTQYF. The DNA for the CDR3 is TGTGCCAGCAGCGTTCAAACCGGGAAAGATACGCAGTATTTT. The full variable domain, in which reference TRBV11-2 and TRBJ2-3 provide the parts outside the CDR3, is EAGVAQSPRYKIIEKRQSVAFWCNPISGHATLYWYQQILGQGPKLLIQFQNNGVVDDSQLPKDRFSAERLKGVDSTLKIQPAKLEDSAVYLCASSVQTGKDTQYFGPGTRLTVL.

The chain uses TRBV5-1 and TRBJ2-1, with TRBD2 identical over 7 bases. Germline CDR1 SGHRS, CDR2 YFSETQ. CDR3 length: 15 amino acids. The V gene end was trimmed by 4 bases and the J gene end by 2 bases; junction bases not matched to a gene: 6. CDR3 coding DNA: TGCGCCAGCAGCCCCACCCGGGGGGCCTACAATGAGCAGTTCTTC. This gives the protein CASSPTRGAYNEQFF.

The table lists this clonotype with a few counts. This rearrangement joins TRBV24-1 to TRBJ2-5; D unresolved. CDR3 length: 12 amino acids. V was shortened by 7 bases and J by 4 bases, with 9 bases between the two germline ends. The germline gives CDR1 KGHDR, CDR2 SFDVKD. CDR3 amino acids: CATRGAGETQYF. DNA for the CDR3: TGTGCCACCAGAGGAGCAGGAGAGACCCAGTACTTC.

In this sample, this clonotype turned up many times. The V and J genes are TRBV11-3 and TRBJ2-3; D remains unclear. Germline CDR1 and CDR2: SGHNT and YENEEA. The ends were cut back, 0 bases at V and 5 bases at J, with 3 bases in the middle. The CDR3 totals 12 residues. This CDR3 reads CASSLDVDTQYF. Written as DNA, the CDR3 is TGTGCCAGCAGCTTAGATGTAGATACGCAGTATTTT.